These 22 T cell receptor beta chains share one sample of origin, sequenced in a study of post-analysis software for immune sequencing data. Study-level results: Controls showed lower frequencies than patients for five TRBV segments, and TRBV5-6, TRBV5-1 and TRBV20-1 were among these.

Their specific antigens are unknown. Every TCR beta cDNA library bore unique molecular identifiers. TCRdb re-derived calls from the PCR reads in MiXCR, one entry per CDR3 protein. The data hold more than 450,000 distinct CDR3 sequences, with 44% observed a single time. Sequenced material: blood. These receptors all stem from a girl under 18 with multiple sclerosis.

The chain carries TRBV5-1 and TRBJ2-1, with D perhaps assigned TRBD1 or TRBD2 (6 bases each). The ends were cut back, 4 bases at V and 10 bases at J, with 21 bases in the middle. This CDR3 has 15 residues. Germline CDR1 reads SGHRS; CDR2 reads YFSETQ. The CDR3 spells CASSQDSGAVWEQFF. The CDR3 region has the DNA TGCGCCAGCAGCCAGGATTCGGGGGCTGTATGGGAGCAGTTCTTC.

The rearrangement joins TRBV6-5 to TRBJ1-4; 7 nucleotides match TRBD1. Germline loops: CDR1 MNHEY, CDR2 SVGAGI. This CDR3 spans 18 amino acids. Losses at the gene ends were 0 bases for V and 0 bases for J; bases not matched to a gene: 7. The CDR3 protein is CASSYSGDRAATNEKLFF. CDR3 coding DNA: TGTGCCAGCAGTTACTCGGGAGACAGGGCTGCAACTAATGAAAAACTGTTTTTT.

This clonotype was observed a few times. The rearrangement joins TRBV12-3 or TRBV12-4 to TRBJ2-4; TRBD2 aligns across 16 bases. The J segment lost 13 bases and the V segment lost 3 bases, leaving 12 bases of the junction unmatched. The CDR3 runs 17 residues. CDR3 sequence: CASSFPGLAGGPGEQYF. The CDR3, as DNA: TGTGCCAGCAGTTTCCCGGGACTAGCGGGAGGGCCGGGAGAGCAGTACTTC.

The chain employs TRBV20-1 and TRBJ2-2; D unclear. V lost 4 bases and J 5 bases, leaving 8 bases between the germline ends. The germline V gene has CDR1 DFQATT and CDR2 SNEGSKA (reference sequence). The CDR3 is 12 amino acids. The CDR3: CSANLGTGELFF. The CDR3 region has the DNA TGCAGTGCTAATTTAGGGACCGGGGAGCTGTTTTTT.

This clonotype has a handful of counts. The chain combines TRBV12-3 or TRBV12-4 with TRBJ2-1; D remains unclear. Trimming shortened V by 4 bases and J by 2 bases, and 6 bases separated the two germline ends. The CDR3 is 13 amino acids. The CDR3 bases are TGTGCCAGCAGTTACGGCGCCTACAATGAGCAGTTCTTC. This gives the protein CASSYGAYNEQFF.

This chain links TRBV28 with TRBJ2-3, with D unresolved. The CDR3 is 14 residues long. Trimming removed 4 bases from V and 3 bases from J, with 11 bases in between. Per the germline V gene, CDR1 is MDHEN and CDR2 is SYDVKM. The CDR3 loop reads CASSSRKVTDTQYF. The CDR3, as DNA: TGTGCCAGCAGTTCCAGGAAGGTTACAGATACGCAGTATTTT.

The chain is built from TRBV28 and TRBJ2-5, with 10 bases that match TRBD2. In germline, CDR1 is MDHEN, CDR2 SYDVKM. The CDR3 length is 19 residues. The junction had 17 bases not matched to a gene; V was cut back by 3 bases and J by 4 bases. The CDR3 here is CASSFSVRLAGVEGETQYF. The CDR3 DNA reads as TGTGCCAGCAGTTTCTCCGTGAGGCTAGCGGGAGTTGAGGGAGAGACCCAGTACTTC.

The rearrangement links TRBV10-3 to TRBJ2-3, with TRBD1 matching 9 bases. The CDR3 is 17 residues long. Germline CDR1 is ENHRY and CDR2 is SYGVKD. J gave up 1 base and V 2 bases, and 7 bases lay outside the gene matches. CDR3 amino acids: CAISEPWDRAGTDTQYF. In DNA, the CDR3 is TGTGCCATCAGTGAGCCTTGGGACAGGGCCGGCACAGATACGCAGTATTTT.

DNA of the CDR3: TGTGCCAGCAGCTGGTACCCGGGACACACTTATAGCAATCAGCCCCAGCATTTT. Its protein is CASSWYPGHTYSNQPQHF. This rearrangement joins TRBV5-6 to TRBJ1-5; D is perhaps TRBD1 (6 bases). Germline loops: CDR1 SGHDT, CDR2 YYEEEE. Trimming cost V 3 bases and J 0 bases, with 19 bases left between them. This CDR3 comprises 18 residues.

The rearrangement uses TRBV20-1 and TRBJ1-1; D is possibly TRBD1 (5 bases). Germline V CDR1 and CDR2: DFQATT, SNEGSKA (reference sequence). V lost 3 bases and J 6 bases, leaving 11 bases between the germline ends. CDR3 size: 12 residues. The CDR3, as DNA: TGCAGTGCTAGCGGGGGGGACGCTGAAGCTTTCTTT. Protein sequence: CSASGGDAEAFF.

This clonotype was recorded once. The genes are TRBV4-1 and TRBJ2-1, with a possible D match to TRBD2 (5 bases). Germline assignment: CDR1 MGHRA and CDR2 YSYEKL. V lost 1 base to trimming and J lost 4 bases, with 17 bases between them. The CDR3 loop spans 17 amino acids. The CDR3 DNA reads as TGCGCCAGCAGCCAAGGGCCCCAAATCCTAGCTTACAATGAGCAGTTCTTC. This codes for CASSQGPQILAYNEQFF.

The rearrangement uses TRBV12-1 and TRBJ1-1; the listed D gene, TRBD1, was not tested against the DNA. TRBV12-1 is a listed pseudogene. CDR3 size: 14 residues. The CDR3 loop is CASSPGTEDTEAFF. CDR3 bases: TGTGCCAGCAGCCCCGGGACAGAGGACACTGAAGCTTTCTTT.

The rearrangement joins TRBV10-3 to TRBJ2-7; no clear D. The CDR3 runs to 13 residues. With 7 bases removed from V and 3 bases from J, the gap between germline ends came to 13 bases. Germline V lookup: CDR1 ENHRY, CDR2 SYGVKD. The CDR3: CAITADSSYEQYF. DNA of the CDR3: TGTGCCATCACCGCTGACTCTAGCTACGAGCAGTACTTC.

The CDR3 sequence is CASSQETGPYGYTF. The CDR3 nucleotides are TGTGCCAGCAGCCAAGAAACAGGCCCCTATGGCTACACCTTC. This sequence joins TRBV3-1 and TRBJ1-2, with a weak D call TRBD1 (5 bases). Per germline, CDR1 LGHDT and CDR2 YNNKEL (reference sequence). CDR3 length: 14 residues. V lost 0 bases and J 4 bases, leaving 9 bases between the germline ends.

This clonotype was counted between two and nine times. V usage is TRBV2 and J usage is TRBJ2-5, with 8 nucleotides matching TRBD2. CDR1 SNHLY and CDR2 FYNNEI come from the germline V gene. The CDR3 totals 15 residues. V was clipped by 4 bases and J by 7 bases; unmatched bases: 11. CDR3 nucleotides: TGTGCCAGCAGTGGTGCCCTAGCGGGCACGGGGACCCAGTACTTC. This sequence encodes CASSGALAGTGTQYF.

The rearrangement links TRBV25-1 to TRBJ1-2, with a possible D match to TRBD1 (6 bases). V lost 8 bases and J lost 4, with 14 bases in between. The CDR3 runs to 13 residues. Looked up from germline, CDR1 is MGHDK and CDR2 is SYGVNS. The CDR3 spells CASALGGTYGYTF. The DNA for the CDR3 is TGTGCCAGCGCCTTAGGGGGGACCTATGGCTACACCTTC.

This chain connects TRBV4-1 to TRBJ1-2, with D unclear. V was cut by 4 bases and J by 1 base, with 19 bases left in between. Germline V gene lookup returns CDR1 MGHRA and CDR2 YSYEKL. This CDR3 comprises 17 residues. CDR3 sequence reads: CASSPFALLAYNYGYTF. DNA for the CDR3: TGCGCCAGCAGCCCCTTTGCTCTCCTCGCTTATAACTATGGCTACACCTTC.

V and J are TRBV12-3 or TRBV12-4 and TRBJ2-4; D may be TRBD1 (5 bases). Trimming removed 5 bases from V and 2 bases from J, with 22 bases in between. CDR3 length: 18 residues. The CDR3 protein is CASSRESGPVSSKNIQYF. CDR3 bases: TGTGCCAGCAGTCGAGAGTCAGGGCCGGTTAGCTCCAAAAACATTCAGTACTTC.

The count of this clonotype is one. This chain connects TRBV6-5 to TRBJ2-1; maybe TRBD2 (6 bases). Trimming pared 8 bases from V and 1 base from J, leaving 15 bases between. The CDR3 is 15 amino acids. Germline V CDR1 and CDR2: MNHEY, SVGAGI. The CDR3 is CASRNPGVSYNEQFF. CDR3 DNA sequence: TGTGCCAGCCGAAACCCGGGGGTGTCCTACAATGAGCAGTTCTTC.

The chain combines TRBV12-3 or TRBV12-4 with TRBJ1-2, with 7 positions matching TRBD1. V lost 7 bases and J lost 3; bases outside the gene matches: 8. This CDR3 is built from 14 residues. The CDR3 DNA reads TGTGCCAGCACCGTAGACAGGGTCGACTATGGCTACACCTTC. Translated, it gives CASTVDRVDYGYTF.

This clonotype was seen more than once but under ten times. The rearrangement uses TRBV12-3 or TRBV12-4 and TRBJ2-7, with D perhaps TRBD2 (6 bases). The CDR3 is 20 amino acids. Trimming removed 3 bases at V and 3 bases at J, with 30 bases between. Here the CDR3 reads CASSFSLGLGREFSVYEQYF. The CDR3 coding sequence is TGTGCCAGCAGTTTTAGCCTTGGGTTGGGCCGGGAGTTCTCGGTCTACGAGCAGTACTTC.

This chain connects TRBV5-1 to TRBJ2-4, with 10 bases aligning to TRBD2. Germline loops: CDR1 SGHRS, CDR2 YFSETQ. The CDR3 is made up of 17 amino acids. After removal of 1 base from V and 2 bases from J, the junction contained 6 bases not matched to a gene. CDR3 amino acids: CASSLRLAGESKNIQYF. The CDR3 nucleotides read TGCGCCAGCAGCTTGAGGCTAGCGGGAGAATCCAAAAACATTCAGTACTTC.